This is a list of T cell receptor beta chains from one sample in a study of blood T cell repertoires in COVID-19. Generated by immunoSEQ multiplex PCR, the TCRdb table keeps only in-frame clones and is missing some. The data contain about 220,000 clones, 84% of them singletons. The specimen was PBMCs or T cells enriched from blood (not recorded which). The receptors come from a woman aged 35 to 49 who had recovered from COVID-19. Both conserved end residues are part of each CDR3. The D gene is left open where the match is weak.

J: TRBJ1-3; D: .; V: TRBV28; DNA: TGTGCCAGCACCCCGGAAGCGCTCCCGGCTGGAAACACCATATATTTT; CDR3: CASTPEALPAGNTIYF
J: TRBJ1-5; D: .; V: TRBV27; DNA: TGTGCCACCAAAAGCACAGGGAACCAGCCCCAGCATTTT; CDR3: CATKSTGNQPQHF
J: TRBJ1-4; D: TRBD1; V: TRBV7-8; DNA: TGTGCCAGCAGCTGGGACAGGGGGCAGTGGGAAAAACTGTTTTTT; CDR3: CASSWDRGQWEKLFF
J: TRBJ2-3; D: .; V: TRBV28; DNA: TGTGCCAGCAGCCTCAGAGATACGCAGTATTTT; CDR3: CASSLRDTQYF
J: TRBJ1-1; D: TRBD1; V: TRBV29-1; DNA: TGCAGCGGAACCGGGACAGGGGCCTCCAACACTGAAGCTTTCTTT; CDR3: CSGTGTGASNTEAFF
J: TRBJ1-2; D: TRBD1; V: TRBV28; DNA: TGTGCCAGCCAGAGGACAGGGGGCCATGCGGGTGGCTACACCTTC; CDR3: CASQRTGGHAGGYTF
J: TRBJ2-5; D: TRBD2; V: TRBV5-4; DNA: TGTGCCAGCACCAGCCCGACTAGCGGACAAGAGACCCAGTACTTC; CDR3: CASTSPTSGQETQYF
J: TRBJ1-2; D: TRBD1; V: TRBV28; DNA: TGTGCCAGCAGTATAATAGGCCAAGGACAGGATTACCACTATGGCTACACCTTC; CDR3: CASSIIGQGQDYHYGYTF
J: TRBJ2-5; D: .; V: TRBV5-4; DNA: TGTGCCAGCAGCCTCCTAAGCGGAGGGGAGGAGACCCAGTACTTC; CDR3: CASSLLSGGEETQYF
J: TRBJ2-1; D: .; V: TRBV7-9; DNA: TGTGCCAGCAGCTTAGGATCTAGATCCTACAATGAGCAGTTCTTC; CDR3: CASSLGSRSYNEQFF
J: TRBJ2-2; D: .; V: TRBV30; DNA: TGTGCCTGGAAGGTATCAGGGGACACCGGGGAGCTGTTTTTT; CDR3: CAWKVSGDTGELFF
J: TRBJ1-2; D: .; V: TRBV29-1; DNA: TGCAGCGTTGACGAGCGCTTCTATGGCTACACCTTC; CDR3: CSVDERFYGYTF
J: TRBJ2-3; D: TRBD2; V: TRBV30; DNA: TGTGCCTGGATGGGAGCGGGGGGTCATAGCACAGATACGCAGTATTTT; CDR3: CAWMGAGGHSTDTQYF
J: TRBJ2-7; D: TRBD2; V: TRBV5-4; DNA: TGTGCCAGCAGCTCGAACCTAGCGGGAGTGGCCTACGAGCAGTACTTC; CDR3: CASSSNLAGVAYEQYF